This is a list of T cell receptor beta chains from one sample in a study of beta chain features in type 1 diabetes. The assay was immunoSEQ multiplex PCR, and TCRdb's table has in-frame clones only and misses some. The sample contains 130,000 to 150,000 clones, about 7% of which appear only once. Sequenced input: central memory CD4+ T cells from blood. These receptors were taken from a woman aged 25-40 years in good health. Both conserved end residues are part of each CDR3.

v_call: TRBV13
j_call: TRBJ2-2
cdr3_aa: CASGRGAYSPGELFF

v_call: TRBV5-4
j_call: TRBJ1-2
cdr3_aa: CASSQVQRERGAGYTF

v_call: TRBV18
j_call: TRBJ1-1
cdr3_aa: CASSPGQENTEAFF

v_call: TRBV7-2
j_call: TRBJ2-6
cdr3_aa: CASSVRRSGANVLTF

v_call: TRBV6-1
j_call: TRBJ2-7
cdr3_aa: CASIQGSPYEQYF

v_call: TRBV2
j_call: TRBJ2-6
cdr3_aa: CASSEVETGANVLTF

v_call: TRBV7-2
j_call: TRBJ1-2
cdr3_aa: CASSFRNRDGYTF

v_call: TRBV9
j_call: TRBJ2-6
cdr3_aa: CASSSGLAGIGANVLTF

v_call: TRBV4-3
j_call: TRBJ1-1
cdr3_aa: CASSQPGTGITEAFF

v_call: TRBV27
j_call: TRBJ2-3
cdr3_aa: CASSTGTGSSTDTQYF

v_call: TRBV2
j_call: TRBJ2-5
cdr3_aa: CASTTWGAGGLETQYF

v_call: TRBV11-2
j_call: TRBJ2-7
cdr3_aa: CASSLGEKRDSSYEQYF

v_call: TRBV7-6
j_call: TRBJ2-3
cdr3_aa: CASSLRTSSDTQYF

v_call: TRBV5-6
j_call: TRBJ1-1
cdr3_aa: CASRETGRTEAFF

v_call: TRBV7-9
j_call: TRBJ1-2
cdr3_aa: CASSLSAGESYTF

v_call: TRBV7-2
j_call: TRBJ2-1
cdr3_aa: CASSPRLAGEANEQFF

v_call: TRBV5-1
j_call: TRBJ2-6
cdr3_aa: CASSRDSSLDGANVLTF

v_call: TRBV7-6
j_call: TRBJ2-1
cdr3_aa: CASSLGLAKYNEQFF

v_call: TRBV7-2
j_call: TRBJ2-2
cdr3_aa: CASSFLAGGNTGELFF

v_call: TRBV4-3
j_call: TRBJ2-7
cdr3_aa: CASSQGEGELYEQYF

v_call: TRBV7-2
j_call: TRBJ2-7
cdr3_aa: CASSLDSGSLGEQYF

v_call: TRBV2
j_call: TRBJ2-3
cdr3_aa: CASSERTRSGTQYF

v_call: TRBV18
j_call: TRBJ2-1
cdr3_aa: CASSPRQGAGNEQFF

v_call: TRBV7-2
j_call: TRBJ2-7
cdr3_aa: CASSSLTSGNYEQYF

v_call: TRBV7-9
j_call: TRBJ2-3
cdr3_aa: CASSLFGPGTDTQYF

v_call: TRBV28
j_call: TRBJ2-1
cdr3_aa: CASSLISSGYNEQFF

v_call: TRBV25-1
j_call: TRBJ1-4
cdr3_aa: CASSGTGINEKLFF

v_call: TRBV7-9
j_call: TRBJ2-7
cdr3_aa: CASSKGDRPYEQYF

v_call: TRBV7-6
j_call: TRBJ2-7
cdr3_aa: CASSPLQAGLSEQYF